The text below deals with one T cell receptor (beta chain). This clonotype was detected a few times. Its antigen remains unidentified. It has no much larger one-base neighbor in the sample; base qualities were not kept. The sample originates from a study of identical twins (dated by TCRdb to the mid-2010s). Concerning the study at large: To test whether fetal clonotypes persist, the study used deep sequencing on TCR alpha and beta repertoires from monozygotic twins, unrelated adults of various ages, and cord blood. To rule out contamination, replicate twin experiments were performed at different times with different library preparation protocols.

Receptor amplification or capture employed 5' RACE. Sequenced using an Illumina HiSeq 2000. A universal primer binding site was introduced by template switching, and a unique molecular identifier was present in the final cDNA, enabling accurate counting of TCR cDNA molecules. Specific primers in the conserved constant-segment region were used to synthesize first-strand cDNA for the TCR alpha and beta chains. Each cDNA library was double barcoded, with a SMART-Mk sample barcode plus Illumina barcodes, to control for contamination. TruSeq adapter sequences along with Illumina sample barcodes were introduced in two successive PCR steps. The TCR alpha and beta cDNA libraries were sequenced on the Illumina HiSeq platform using custom primers. Concerning the study's data processing: MiGEC processed the raw reads to extract unique molecular identifiers, while MiXCR was used to determine the CDR3 positions. Recombination models were inferred per individual with the repgenHMM and IGoR tools using an EM algorithm. The analysis of shared clonotypes was done with the tcR package in R, with sharing normalized by the product of cloneset sizes. To study raw recombination without the effects of thymic and clonal selection, out-of-frame nonproductive sequences were analyzed. TCRdb took the public reads, trimmed them with fastp at Q25, ran MiXCR for clone calling and kept in-frame beta chains. Here each entry gathers all rows of one CDR3 protein and keeps the most common genes and DNA. The authors' filters were not applied to this entry. For this sample the table gives some 730,000 distinct CDR3 sequences, of which 15% to 20% were detected only once. The top ten clones comprise about an eighth of the sample.

Only healthy Caucasian donors were included. The twin cohort comprised three pairs of female monozygotic twins, all aged roughly 18 to 30 years. The RNA used for TCR libraries was isolated from peripheral blood mononuclear cells. In the germline V gene (reference sequence), CDR1 corresponds to SEHNR and CDR2 to FQNEAQ. The cysteine opens and the phenylalanine closes a CDR3 of 14 amino acids. The read is trimmed to its CDR3 DNA, 42 bases read in frame from base 1. Trimming removed 5 bases from V and 7 bases from J; the gene matches leave 8 bases unexplained. The paper as a whole reports these results and caveats: Out-of-frame TCR alpha sharing in monozygotic twins was systematically underestimated by recombination models, whereas sharing between unrelated individuals was in agreement with the recombination models. Compared with coincidental sharing between unrelated individuals, out-of-frame TCR alpha sequences shared between twins showed an excess of sequences with low generation probability. In beta out-of-frame sequences, excess twin sharing was weaker, because having fewer shared sequences lowered the signal-to-noise ratio. Invariant T cells such as MAIT and iNKT could partly confound zero-insertion analyses, though diverse VJ usage argued against this for most clonotypes. Conclusions relied on cross-sectional statistical analysis, since the same donors could not be followed over many years. Abundant cord blood beta clonotypes carried fewer insertions; young adult naive repertoires showed a weaker similar trend, while memory repertoires showed none.

This sample also belongs to another study, concerning T cells expressing NK-cell markers. The second publication reports: In sorted CD3+CD56+NKG2C+, CD3+CD56+NKG2C- and CD3+CD56-NKG2C+ T-cell subsets from 8 or 9 donors, TCR beta-chain repertoires were profiled. Seven of the eight sequenced donors were HCMV-seropositive and one was HCMV-seronegative. In several experiments an anti-gammadeltaTCR antibody was added to restrict sorting to alphabetaTCR-expressing T cells. In several donors, the dominant CD3+CD56+NKG2C+ clonotypes were among the top 10 CD8+ clonotypes and accounted for 1.0-7.0% of CD8+ T cells. Those dominant clonotypes were again the most abundant among CD3+CD56-NKG2C+ cells in a handful of donors, at about 25-65%. Whether the expanded NKG2C-expressing T cell clones were specific for HCMV antigens was left unclear. The study sequenced eight donors, all healthy volunteers chosen at random: three men and five women. HCMV serostatus was determined by detecting HCMV-specific IgG in serum with a commercial ELISA kit. For more than five donors, bulk peripheral blood T-cell repertoires were also sequenced from unsorted PBMC. Reads were demultiplexed and grouped by UMI with MIGEC, and clonotypes were assembled and quantified with MiTCR. To exclude erroneous sequences, only TCR cDNA sequences supported by at least two reads were retained. The tcR package was used for downstream repertoire analysis, with clonotypes matched between fractions based on CDR3 nucleotide sequence plus V segment. VDJmatch was used to annotate antigen specificity against VDJdb, with one amino acid substitution allowed in CDR3.

The chain is assembled from TRBV7-9 and TRBJ2-1; 7 nucleotides in the junction match TRBD2. The sequenced sample consisted of PBMCs. This TCR was sampled from a woman aged 18-29 years in good health. The bases read TGTGCCAGCAGCCACGATTATAGCGGGAATGAGCAGTTCTTC. Its translation is CASSHDYSGNEQFF. Full variable domain (CDR3 extended with the reference TRBV7-9 and TRBJ2-1 proteins): DTGVSQNPRHKITKRGQNVTFRCDPISEHNRLYWYRQTLGQGPEFLTYFQNEAQLEKSRLLSDRFSAERPKGSFSTLEIQRTEQGDSAMYLCASSHDYSGNEQFFGPGTRLTVL.